Listed below are T cell receptor beta chains from one sample, sequenced in a study of vaccination effects on CD4 cells after COVID-19. Their specific antigens are unknown. Libraries were prepared by immunoSEQ multiplex PCR; TCRdb keeps only in-frame clonotypes and omits some of them. The repertoire consists of roughly 68,000 clones, with just over 70% occurring once and the leading ten covering under 30%. The sample consisted of CD4+ T cells from PBMCs cultured without peptide, taken before COVID-19 vaccination. The receptors were gathered from a human donor who had a prior SARS-CoV-2 infection. The CDR3 runs from the conserved cysteine through the conserved F or W. Fields, in order: J gene, CDR3 length, V gene, CDR3 protein.

j_call: TRBJ1-6; cdr3_length: 16; v_call: TRBV19; cdr3_aa: CASRDDTLSYNSPLHF
j_call: TRBJ2-7; cdr3_length: 17; v_call: TRBV12-5; cdr3_aa: CASGLRLAGGASYEQYF
j_call: TRBJ1-5; cdr3_length: 15; v_call: TRBV24-1; cdr3_aa: CATSGIEGPNQPQHF
j_call: TRBJ2-6; cdr3_length: 15; v_call: TRBV19; cdr3_aa: CASFQGAGGANVLTF
j_call: TRBJ1-4; cdr3_length: 15; v_call: TRBV5-4; cdr3_aa: CASSSGGTTNEKLFF
j_call: TRBJ2-7; cdr3_length: 13; v_call: TRBV9; cdr3_aa: CASSSRAGGEQYF
j_call: TRBJ2-1; cdr3_length: 15; v_call: TRBV9; cdr3_aa: CASSADGGGYNEQFF
j_call: TRBJ1-4; cdr3_length: 18; v_call: TRBV15; cdr3_aa: CATSRDILSRATNEKLFF
j_call: TRBJ2-1; cdr3_length: 15; v_call: TRBV11-2; cdr3_aa: CASRKVGRLYNEQFF
j_call: TRBJ1-5; cdr3_length: 12; v_call: TRBV19; cdr3_aa: CASGDRRQPQHF
j_call: TRBJ1-6; cdr3_length: 14; v_call: TRBV24-1; cdr3_aa: CATSEGSYNSPLHF
j_call: TRBJ1-1; cdr3_length: 14; v_call: TRBV18; cdr3_aa: CASSPRDGSPEAFF
j_call: TRBJ1-2; cdr3_length: 14; v_call: TRBV5-1; cdr3_aa: CASSWDTEGYGYTF
j_call: TRBJ1-6; cdr3_length: 16; v_call: TRBV5-6; cdr3_aa: CASSPAGGRYNSPLHF
j_call: TRBJ2-1; cdr3_length: 17; v_call: TRBV11-2; cdr3_aa: CASSAQFWRGGLDEQFF
j_call: TRBJ2-5; cdr3_length: 13; v_call: TRBV7-3; cdr3_aa: CASSFGTRETQYF
j_call: TRBJ2-5; cdr3_length: 16; v_call: TRBV5-1; cdr3_aa: CASSLDGTTKQETQYF
j_call: TRBJ2-2; cdr3_length: 16; v_call: TRBV5-1; cdr3_aa: CASSLANRGLAGELFF
j_call: TRBJ2-1; cdr3_length: 11; v_call: TRBV27; cdr3_aa: CASSYKNEQFF
j_call: TRBJ2-7; cdr3_length: 14; v_call: TRBV3-1/TRBV3-2; cdr3_aa: CASSQRDRGGEQYF
j_call: TRBJ2-3; cdr3_length: 14; v_call: TRBV24-1; cdr3_aa: CATSDLHTTDTQYF
j_call: TRBJ2-2; cdr3_length: 17; v_call: TRBV3-1/TRBV3-2; cdr3_aa: CASSQARERWNTGELFF
j_call: TRBJ2-3; cdr3_length: 13; v_call: TRBV11-3; cdr3_aa: CASSLGSFPREYF
j_call: TRBJ1-3; cdr3_length: 13; v_call: TRBV6-5; cdr3_aa: CASRVRSGNTIYF
j_call: TRBJ1-2; cdr3_length: 14; v_call: TRBV18; cdr3_aa: CASSPPSRDYGYTF
j_call: TRBJ2-4; cdr3_length: 15; v_call: TRBV13; cdr3_aa: CASSLGRVHEVAQYF
j_call: TRBJ1-3; cdr3_length: 15; v_call: TRBV6-2/TRBV6-3; cdr3_aa: CASSRGRSAGNTIYF
j_call: TRBJ2-7; cdr3_length: 13; v_call: TRBV5-1; cdr3_aa: CASSFDLSYEQYF
j_call: TRBJ1-5; cdr3_length: 16; v_call: TRBV19; cdr3_aa: CASSPNPGQRNQPQHF
j_call: TRBJ1-1; cdr3_length: 13; v_call: TRBV7-9; cdr3_aa: CASLPDWGAEAFF
j_call: TRBJ1-2; cdr3_length: 12; v_call: TRBV6-5; cdr3_aa: CASAQSGYGYTF
j_call: TRBJ2-1; cdr3_length: 16; v_call: TRBV9; cdr3_aa: CASSVGGAGIYNEQFF
j_call: TRBJ2-7; cdr3_length: 16; v_call: TRBV7-2; cdr3_aa: CASSSVFSQLNYEQYF
j_call: TRBJ2-6; cdr3_length: 15; v_call: TRBV5-6; cdr3_aa: CASSFTGSGANVLTF
j_call: TRBJ2-5; cdr3_length: 14; v_call: TRBV7-9; cdr3_aa: CASSLGTVRETQYF
j_call: TRBJ2-1; cdr3_length: 16; v_call: TRBV2; cdr3_aa: CASTPVDRSSYNEQFF
j_call: TRBJ1-5; cdr3_length: 13; v_call: TRBV2; cdr3_aa: CASSGEGNQPQHF
j_call: TRBJ2-3; cdr3_length: 14; v_call: TRBV7-3; cdr3_aa: CASSLTTGSDTQYF
j_call: TRBJ1-2; cdr3_length: 12; v_call: TRBV5-6; cdr3_aa: CASSLTAYGYTF
j_call: TRBJ1-5; cdr3_length: 13; v_call: TRBV9; cdr3_aa: CASSVDGRPPQHF
j_call: TRBJ2-1; cdr3_length: 15; v_call: TRBV3-1/TRBV3-2; cdr3_aa: CASSQDTSGVNEQFF